A selection of T cell receptor beta chains follows, all from one sample in a study of control samples from healthy donors and cancer patients. Using immunoSEQ multiplex PCR, the repertoire was profiled, and TCRdb retains in-frame clones only, with some absent. The repertoire has about 160,000 clones, around 94% of them found once; the top ten carry 14%. The specimen sequenced was PBMCs. The receptors shown here come from a man in his fifties or sixties with colorectal cancer. Each CDR3 is given with its conserved first and last residue. The order of the fields is J gene, V gene, clone size, D gene, CDR3 protein, CDR3 DNA. The D gene is left open where the match is weak. Some rows mark clone size as missing; the rest say once, few, many or name a class of expanded clone.

>TRBJ2-2|TRBV4-2|once|.
CASSQEGLAANTGELFF
TGTGCCAGCAGCCAAGAGGGGCTAGCCGCGAACACCGGGGAGCTGTTTTTT
>TRBJ2-1|TRBV5-4|once|TRBD1
CASSGTGTGANEQFF
TGTGCCAGCAGCGGAACCGGGACAGGGGCCAATGAGCAGTTCTTC
>TRBJ1-1|TRBV18|.|.
CASSPQTGRVGNTEAFF
TGTGCCAGCTCACCTCAAACAGGGCGAGTAGGGAACACTGAAGCTTTCTTT
>TRBJ2-7|TRBV18|.|TRBD2
CASSPPVAGGPREQYF
TGTGCCAGCTCACCGCCGGTAGCGGGGGGGCCTCGCGAGCAGTACTTC
>TRBJ2-3|TRBV5-6|.|TRBD2
CASSLDGRTDTQYF
TGTGCCAGCAGCTTGGACGGGAGGACAGATACGCAGTATTTT
>TRBJ2-2|TRBV14|.|TRBD1
CASSPLGQGNTGELFF
TGTGCCAGCAGCCCCCTCGGACAGGGGAACACCGGGGAGCTGTTTTTT
>TRBJ1-1|TRBV6-5|.|TRBD1
CASRTRDRGNTEAFF
TGTGCCAGCAGGACCAGGGACAGGGGGAACACTGAAGCTTTCTTT
>TRBJ2-1|TRBV5-1|.|.
CASSLGAKDNEQFF
TGCGCCAGCAGCTTGGGGGCCAAAGACAATGAGCAGTTCTTC
>TRBJ2-7|TRBV14|.|TRBD2
CASSPLAGGTDEQYF
TGTGCCAGCAGCCCCCTAGCGGGGGGGACGGACGAGCAGTACTTC
>TRBJ2-5|TRBV5-1|.|TRBD2
CASSLGFTTGGQETQYF
TGCGCCAGCAGCTTGGGATTTACGACGGGGGGTCAAGAGACCCAGTACTTC
>TRBJ2-5|TRBV19|.|.
CASSTRQPQETQYF
TGTGCCAGTAGTACCCGACAGCCTCAAGAGACCCAGTACTTC
>TRBJ1-5|TRBV30|.|.
CAWRSGGDQPQHF
TGTGCCTGGAGATCGGGGGGGGACCAGCCCCAGCATTTT
>TRBJ1-4|TRBV6-6|.|.
CASNEGPNNEKLFF
TGTGCCAGCAACGAAGGACCGAATAATGAAAAACTGTTTTTT
>TRBJ2-2|TRBV6-5|.|TRBD1
CASRSDRVRTGELFF
TGTGCCAGCAGATCGGACAGGGTGCGGACCGGGGAGCTATTTTTT
>TRBJ1-4|TRBV6-5|once|.
CASSRGNEKLFF
TGTGCCAGCTCGCGGGGAAATGAAAAACTGTTTTTT
>TRBJ1-1|TRBV25-1|.|.
CASSGRYRATEAFF
TGTGCCAGCAGTGGGCGGTACAGGGCCACTGAAGCTTTCTTT
>TRBJ2-5|TRBV11-2|.|.
CASSLDWLETQYF
TGTGCCAGCAGCTTAGATTGGTTAGAGACCCAGTACTTC
>TRBJ1-5|TRBV4-2|.|.
CASSQDNSNQPQHF
TGTGCCAGCAGCCAAGACAATAGCAATCAGCCCCAGCATTTT
>TRBJ2-6|TRBV7-9|.|.
CASSTESGANVLTF
TGTGCCAGCAGTACAGAATCTGGGGCCAACGTCCTGACTTTC
>TRBJ2-1|TRBV27|.|.
CASSKGGSYNEQFF
TGTGCCAGCAGTAAGGGCGGCTCCTACAATGAGCAGTTCTTC
>TRBJ2-5|TRBV5-1|.|.
CASSLWQDQETQYF
TGCGCCAGCAGCTTGTGGCAGGACCAAGAGACCCAGTACTTC
>TRBJ1-5|TRBV5-1|few|.
CASSLEGGQPQHF
TGCGCCAGCAGCTTGGAGGGCGGCCAGCCCCAGCATTTT
>TRBJ1-1|TRBV15|.|.
CATSRDIMNTEAFF
TGTGCCACCAGCAGGGACATCATGAACACTGAAGCTTTCTTT
>TRBJ1-2|TRBV3-1/TRBV3-2|.|.
CASSPSRGDGYTF
TGTGCCAGCAGCCCGAGTAGGGGCGATGGCTACACCTTC
>TRBJ2-1|TRBV6-6|.|TRBD2
CASSNIAGDANEQFF
TGTGCCAGCAGTAATATAGCGGGAGATGCCAATGAGCAGTTCTTC
>TRBJ1-4|TRBV11-2|.|.
CASSLIGGINEKLFF
TGTGCCAGCAGCTTAATCGGCGGTATTAATGAAAAACTGTTTTTT
>TRBJ2-5|TRBV3-1/TRBV3-2|.|.
CASSQVGETQYF
TGTGCCAGCAGCCAAGTTGGGGAGACCCAGTACTTC
>TRBJ1-2|TRBV20-1|.|.
CSGQTNYGYTF
TGCAGTGGACAGACTAACTATGGCTACACCTTC
>TRBJ1-1|TRBV5-1|.|TRBD1
CASSLGGQGWTTEAFF
TGCGCCAGCAGCTTGGGTGGACAGGGGTGGACCACTGAAGCTTTCTTT
>TRBJ1-2|TRBV12-3/TRBV12-4|.|.
CASRQAGVYGYTF
TGTGCCAGCAGGCAAGCGGGGGTCTATGGCTACACCTTC
>TRBJ2-4|TRBV14|.|.
CASSQSPADLAKNIQYF
TGTGCCAGCAGCCAAAGCCCAGCGGATCTAGCCAAAAACATTCAGTACTTC
>TRBJ1-5|TRBV21-1|.|.
CASSKLQGGKNSCSNQPQHF
TGTGCCAGCAGCAAACTGCAGGGGGGGAAAAACAGCTGCTCCAATCAGCCCCAGCATTTT
>TRBJ2-3|TRBV7-2|.|.
CASSPYTDTQYF
TGTGCCAGCAGCCCTTACACAGATACGCAGTATTTT
>TRBJ1-1|TRBV6-1|.|.
CASSESRQINTEAFF
TGTGCCAGCAGTGAAAGCAGGCAGATAAACACTGAAGCTTTCTTT
>TRBJ1-2|TRBV10-3|.|TRBD1
CAISRDRDGYGYTF
TGTGCCATCAGTCGGGACAGGGATGGCTATGGCTACACCTTC
>TRBJ1-4|TRBV29-1|.|.
CSVARAGGSEKLFF
TGCAGCGTTGCACGGGCGGGGGGCTCAGAAAAACTGTTTTTT
>TRBJ2-5|TRBV7-9|.|TRBD1
CASSVGTAQETQYF
TGTGCCAGCAGCGTAGGGACAGCTCAAGAGACCCAGTACTTC
>TRBJ1-6|TRBV5-1|.|.
CASSPEGINNSPLHF
TGCGCCAGCAGCCCCGAAGGAATAAACAATTCACCCCTCCACTTT
>TRBJ1-1|TRBV6-5|.|TRBD1
CASSYRGTGRTEAFF
TGTGCCAGCAGTTACAGGGGGACAGGGCGCACTGAAGCTTTCTTT
>TRBJ1-3|TRBV30|.|TRBD1
CAWGTGSGNTIYF
TGTGCCTGGGGGACAGGGTCAGGAAACACCATATATTTT
>TRBJ1-4|TRBV5-6|.|.
CASSIGGRSEKLFF
TGTGCCAGCAGCATCGGGGGACGGAGCGAAAAACTGTTTTTT
>TRBJ2-7|TRBV6-5|.|TRBD2
CASRPREGGPYEQYF
TGTGCCAGCAGGCCCCGGGAGGGGGGACCCTACGAGCAGTACTTC
>TRBJ1-2|TRBV6-1|.|.
CASSENWANYGYTF
TGTGCCAGCAGTGAAAACTGGGCGAACTATGGCTACACCTTC
>TRBJ1-2|TRBV12-3/TRBV12-4|.|.
CASSSEGLGYTF
TGTGCCAGCAGTTCGGAAGGGCTGGGCTACACCTTC
>TRBJ2-5|TRBV28|.|.
CASSLSGDGRRETQYF
TGTGCCAGCAGTTTATCCGGGGATGGTCGCAGAGAGACCCAGTACTTC
>TRBJ1-4|TRBV5-1|.|TRBD1
CASRAGTGNEKLFF
TGCGCCAGCAGAGCCGGGACAGGGAATGAAAAACTGTTTTTT
>TRBJ2-7|TRBV14|.|.
CASSQESKGINEQYF
TGTGCCAGCAGCCAAGAGAGTAAGGGTATAAACGAGCAGTACTTC